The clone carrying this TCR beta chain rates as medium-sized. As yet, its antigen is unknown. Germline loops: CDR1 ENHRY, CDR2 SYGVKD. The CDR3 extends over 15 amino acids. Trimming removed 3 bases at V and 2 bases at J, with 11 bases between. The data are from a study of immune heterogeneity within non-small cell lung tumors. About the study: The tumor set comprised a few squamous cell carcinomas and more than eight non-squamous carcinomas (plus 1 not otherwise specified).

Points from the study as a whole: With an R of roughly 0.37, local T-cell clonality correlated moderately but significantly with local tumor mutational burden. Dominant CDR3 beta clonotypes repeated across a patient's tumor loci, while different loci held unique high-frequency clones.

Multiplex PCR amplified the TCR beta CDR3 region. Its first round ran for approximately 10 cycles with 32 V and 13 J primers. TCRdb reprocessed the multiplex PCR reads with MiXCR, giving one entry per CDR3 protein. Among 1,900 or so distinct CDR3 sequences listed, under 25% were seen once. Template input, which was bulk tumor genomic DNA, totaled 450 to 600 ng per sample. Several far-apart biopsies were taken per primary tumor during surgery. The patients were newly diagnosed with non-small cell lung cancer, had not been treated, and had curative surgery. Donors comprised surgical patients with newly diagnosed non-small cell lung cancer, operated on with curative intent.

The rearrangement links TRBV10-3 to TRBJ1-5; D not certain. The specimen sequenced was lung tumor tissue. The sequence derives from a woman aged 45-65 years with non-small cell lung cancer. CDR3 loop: CAISEVGPGNQPQHF. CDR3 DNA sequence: TGTGCCATCAGTGAAGTAGGTCCGGGCAATCAGCCCCAGCATTTT.